The rows below give T cell receptor beta chains drawn from one sample of a study of blood T cell repertoires in COVID-19. The table came from immunoSEQ multiplex PCR; TCRdb's copy has only in-frame clones and leaves some out. This sample has 75,000 to 90,000 clones, with around nine tenths found just once. Input material: peripheral blood. These receptors were collected from a man aged 50-60 years with active or convalescent COVID-19. The CDR3 runs from the conserved cysteine through the conserved F or W. The order of the fields is J gene, D gene, clone size, V gene, CDR3 protein, CDR3 DNA. D genes are given only for firm matches. Clone size is stated in some rows and not others, as once, few, many or a class when expanded.

J gene: TRBJ1-1
D gene: -
clone size: -
V gene: TRBV7-8
CDR3 protein: CASSPLNRNTEAFF
CDR3 DNA: TGTGCCAGCAGCCCTCTGAATAGAAACACTGAAGCTTTCTTT

J gene: TRBJ2-1
D gene: TRBD2
clone size: -
V gene: TRBV2
CDR3 protein: CASSDRGGPWNEQFF
CDR3 DNA: TGTGCCAGCAGTGACCGGGGGGGCCCTTGGAATGAGCAGTTCTTC

J gene: TRBJ1-2
D gene: TRBD1
clone size: -
V gene: TRBV18
CDR3 protein: CASSPEDRVHEGYTF
CDR3 DNA: TGTGCCAGCTCACCGGAGGACAGGGTTCACGAAGGCTACACCTTC

J gene: TRBJ1-2
D gene: TRBD1
clone size: -
V gene: TRBV5-6
CDR3 protein: CASSIQGAKGSF
CDR3 DNA: TGTGCCAGCAGCATACAGGGGGCGAAGGGTTCCTTC

J gene: TRBJ2-7
D gene: TRBD2
clone size: -
V gene: TRBV9
CDR3 protein: CASSETSGSYEQYF
CDR3 DNA: TGTGCCAGCAGCGAAACTAGCGGGTCTTACGAGCAGTACTTC

J gene: TRBJ2-1
D gene: TRBD2
clone size: -
V gene: TRBV28
CDR3 protein: CASSLPRLAALNEQFF
CDR3 DNA: TGTGCCAGCAGTTTACCCCGACTAGCGGCCCTCAATGAGCAGTTCTTC

J gene: TRBJ1-2
D gene: TRBD1
clone size: few
V gene: TRBV6-6
CDR3 protein: CASSKTGVDGYTF
CDR3 DNA: TGTGCCAGCAGTAAGACAGGGGTGGATGGCTACACCTTC

J gene: TRBJ1-3
D gene: TRBD1
clone size: -
V gene: TRBV9
CDR3 protein: CASGQGGGNTIYF
CDR3 DNA: TGTGCCAGCGGACAGGGCGGAGGAAACACCATATATTTT

J gene: TRBJ1-2
D gene: TRBD1
clone size: -
V gene: TRBV10-3
CDR3 protein: CAISGGTGHGYTF
CDR3 DNA: TGTGCCATCAGTGGCGGGACAGGTCATGGCTACACCTTC

J gene: TRBJ2-5
D gene: TRBD1
clone size: -
V gene: TRBV19
CDR3 protein: CASATGGSQETQYF
CDR3 DNA: TGTGCCAGCGCGACAGGGGGTAGCCAAGAGACCCAGTACTTC

J gene: TRBJ1-2
D gene: -
clone size: few
V gene: TRBV7-2
CDR3 protein: CASSPDGDSGGYTF
CDR3 DNA: TGTGCCAGCAGCCCCGACGGGGACTCGGGAGGCTACACCTTC

J gene: TRBJ1-1
D gene: -
clone size: -
V gene: TRBV12-3/TRBV12-4
CDR3 protein: CASRRGVEEAFF
CDR3 DNA: TGTGCCAGCAGGCGGGGTGTGGAAGAAGCTTTCTTT

J gene: TRBJ1-3
D gene: -
clone size: -
V gene: TRBV12-3/TRBV12-4
CDR3 protein: CASSRTAGNTIYF
CDR3 DNA: TGTGCCAGCTCCCGGACAGCCGGAAACACCATATATTTT

J gene: TRBJ2-3
D gene: -
clone size: -
V gene: TRBV28
CDR3 protein: CASSLFSAIMGGGTDTQYF
CDR3 DNA: TGTGCCAGCAGTTTATTTTCCGCGATCATGGGGGGTGGGACAGATACGCAGTATTTT

J gene: TRBJ1-1
D gene: -
clone size: once
V gene: TRBV3-1/TRBV3-2
CDR3 protein: CASSQEAGGTEAFF
CDR3 DNA: TGTGCCAGCAGCCAAGAGGCGGGCGGCACTGAAGCTTTCTTT

J gene: TRBJ1-4
D gene: -
clone size: -
V gene: TRBV5-1
CDR3 protein: CASSQTVIATNEKLFF
CDR3 DNA: TGCGCCAGCAGCCAGACAGTAATTGCAACTAATGAAAAACTGTTTTTT

J gene: TRBJ1-2
D gene: -
clone size: few
V gene: TRBV24-1
CDR3 protein: CATSGPGATLYGYTF
CDR3 DNA: TGTGCCACCAGTGGCCCGGGTGCAACACTCTATGGCTACACCTTC

J gene: TRBJ2-7
D gene: TRBD1
clone size: -
V gene: TRBV6-5
CDR3 protein: CASSSGQGSSYEQYF
CDR3 DNA: TGTGCCAGCAGTTCGGGACAGGGGAGCTCCTACGAGCAGTACTTC

J gene: TRBJ2-3
D gene: TRBD2
clone size: -
V gene: TRBV10-1
CDR3 protein: CASSSGLAGDTQYF
CDR3 DNA: TGCGCCAGCAGCTCCGGACTAGCAGGAGATACGCAGTATTTT

J gene: TRBJ1-3
D gene: TRBD1
clone size: -
V gene: TRBV29-1
CDR3 protein: CSAGTGGGFGNTIYF
CDR3 DNA: TGCAGCGCCGGAACAGGGGGCGGCTTTGGAAACACCATATATTTT

J gene: TRBJ1-2
D gene: -
clone size: once
V gene: TRBV30
CDR3 protein: CAWKEHSNSLYGYTF
CDR3 DNA: TGTGCCTGGAAGGAACACAGCAACTCACTCTATGGCTACACCTTC

J gene: TRBJ2-2
D gene: -
clone size: -
V gene: TRBV11-3
CDR3 protein: CASSLDSGTFGGELFF
CDR3 DNA: TGTGCCAGCAGCTTAGACAGCGGGACATTTGGAGGGGAGCTGTTTTTT

J gene: TRBJ2-2
D gene: TRBD1
clone size: -
V gene: TRBV6-5
CDR3 protein: CASSYSGRGIGELFF
CDR3 DNA: TGTGCCAGCAGTTACTCTGGCAGGGGGATCGGGGAGCTGTTTTTT

J gene: TRBJ2-3
D gene: TRBD1
clone size: -
V gene: TRBV10-1
CDR3 protein: CASSSGQGLADTQYF
CDR3 DNA: TGCGCCAGCAGTTCGGGACAGGGTTTGGCAGATACGCAGTATTTT

J gene: TRBJ1-6
D gene: -
clone size: few
V gene: TRBV27
CDR3 protein: CASSLNPTGWNSPLHF
CDR3 DNA: TGTGCCAGCAGTTTAAATCCCACAGGGTGGAATTCACCCCTCCACTTT

J gene: TRBJ1-1
D gene: TRBD1
clone size: -
V gene: TRBV19
CDR3 protein: CASCLQGADEAFF
CDR3 DNA: TGTGCCAGTTGCTTACAGGGGGCCGATGAAGCTTTCTTT

J gene: TRBJ1-4
D gene: -
clone size: -
V gene: TRBV6-1
CDR3 protein: CASSEYKEKLFF
CDR3 DNA: TGTGCCAGCAGTGAGTACAAGGAAAAACTGTTTTTT

J gene: TRBJ2-1
D gene: -
clone size: few
V gene: TRBV2
CDR3 protein: CASSARTVPYNEQFF
CDR3 DNA: TGTGCCAGCAGTGCCCGGACAGTTCCCTACAATGAGCAGTTCTTC

J gene: TRBJ2-2
D gene: TRBD2
clone size: many
V gene: TRBV3-1/TRBV3-2
CDR3 protein: CASSQIGGVETVAGELFF
CDR3 DNA: TGTGCCAGCAGCCAAATTGGGGGGGTCGAGACAGTCGCCGGGGAGCTGTTTTTT

J gene: TRBJ2-1
D gene: -
clone size: few
V gene: TRBV20-1
CDR3 protein: CSAPDNEQFF
CDR3 DNA: TGCAGTGCCCCGGACAATGAGCAGTTCTTC

J gene: TRBJ1-2
D gene: -
clone size: -
V gene: TRBV4-3
CDR3 protein: CASSQLGQTASYTF
CDR3 DNA: TGCGCCAGCAGCCAGTTGGGGCAGACAGCAAGCTACACCTTC

J gene: TRBJ2-5
D gene: -
clone size: -
V gene: TRBV6-1
CDR3 protein: CASSDLSQDQGETQYF
CDR3 DNA: TGTGCCAGCAGTGACCTGTCACAGGACCAGGGGGAGACCCAGTACTTC

J gene: TRBJ1-4
D gene: -
clone size: -
V gene: TRBV28
CDR3 protein: CASTKGVDEKLFF
CDR3 DNA: TGTGCCAGCACCAAAGGGGTGGATGAAAAACTGTTTTTT

J gene: TRBJ2-7
D gene: -
clone size: -
V gene: TRBV6-4
CDR3 protein: CASSNSGSHRREQYF
CDR3 DNA: TGTGCCAGCAGTAATTCAGGGTCCCATCGACGGGAGCAGTACTTC

J gene: TRBJ1-4
D gene: TRBD1
clone size: -
V gene: TRBV28
CDR3 protein: CASRSGTGATNEKLFF
CDR3 DNA: TGTGCCAGCAGGAGCGGGACAGGAGCAACTAATGAAAAACTGTTTTTT

J gene: TRBJ1-5
D gene: TRBD1
clone size: -
V gene: TRBV6-6
CDR3 protein: CASSLLDRGGGNQPQHF
CDR3 DNA: TGTGCCAGCAGTCTCTTAGACAGGGGCGGAGGCAATCAGCCCCAGCATTTT

J gene: TRBJ2-5
D gene: -
clone size: -
V gene: TRBV12-3/TRBV12-4
CDR3 protein: CASTPSLTETQYF
CDR3 DNA: TGTGCCAGCACCCCTTCTCTAACAGAGACCCAGTACTTC

J gene: TRBJ2-4
D gene: TRBD1
clone size: -
V gene: TRBV6-5
CDR3 protein: CASSWTGQGVKNIQYF
CDR3 DNA: TGTGCCAGCAGTTGGACGGGACAGGGGGTCAAAAACATTCAGTACTTC

J gene: TRBJ2-4
D gene: TRBD1
clone size: -
V gene: TRBV14
CDR3 protein: CASSHGTGINIQYF
CDR3 DNA: TGTGCCAGCAGCCATGGGACAGGAATAAACATTCAGTACTTC

J gene: TRBJ1-2
D gene: -
clone size: -
V gene: TRBV28
CDR3 protein: CASSDGMGAYGYTF
CDR3 DNA: TGTGCCAGCAGTGATGGGATGGGGGCCTATGGCTACACCTTC

J gene: TRBJ1-5
D gene: TRBD1
clone size: once
V gene: TRBV19
CDR3 protein: CASSQYRQGEDPQHF
CDR3 DNA: TGTGCCAGTAGCCAATATAGACAGGGGGAAGATCCCCAGCATTTT

J gene: TRBJ1-3
D gene: -
clone size: -
V gene: TRBV5-1
CDR3 protein: CASSLEFGHTGNTIYF
CDR3 DNA: TGCGCCAGCAGCTTGGAATTTGGACACACTGGAAACACCATATATTTT

J gene: TRBJ1-1
D gene: -
clone size: -
V gene: TRBV10-2
CDR3 protein: CASSEMGGNTEAFF
CDR3 DNA: TGCGCCAGCAGTGAGATGGGGGGGAACACTGAAGCTTTCTTT

J gene: TRBJ2-5
D gene: TRBD2
clone size: -
V gene: TRBV19
CDR3 protein: CASSESSGGRETQYF
CDR3 DNA: TGTGCCAGTAGCGAGTCCAGCGGGGGTAGAGAGACCCAGTACTTC

J gene: TRBJ2-1
D gene: TRBD2
clone size: -
V gene: TRBV19
CDR3 protein: CASSTGLSADEQFF
CDR3 DNA: TGTGCCAGTAGTACGGGACTATCGGCGGATGAGCAGTTCTTC

J gene: TRBJ2-5
D gene: TRBD2
clone size: -
V gene: TRBV7-2
CDR3 protein: CASSLDRLAGGETQYF
CDR3 DNA: TGTGCCAGCAGCTTAGATAGACTAGCGGGCGGGGAGACCCAGTACTTC

J gene: TRBJ1-2
D gene: TRBD1
clone size: once
V gene: TRBV6-5
CDR3 protein: CASSPARTGTYGYTF
CDR3 DNA: TGTGCCAGCAGTCCGGCGAGGACAGGGACCTATGGCTACACCTTC

J gene: TRBJ1-2
D gene: -
clone size: -
V gene: TRBV29-1
CDR3 protein: CSVDTYGYTF
CDR3 DNA: TGCAGCGTGGACACCTATGGCTACACCTTC

J gene: TRBJ2-1
D gene: TRBD2
clone size: -
V gene: TRBV9
CDR3 protein: CASSVIAGGSYNEQFF
CDR3 DNA: TGTGCCAGCAGCGTGATAGCGGGGGGATCCTACAATGAGCAGTTCTTC